The rows below give T cell receptor beta chains drawn from one sample of a study of HIV-infected patients and healthy controls. TCRdb reprocessed the 5' RACE reads with MiXCR, giving one entry per CDR3 protein. This sample has about 13,000 distinct CDR3 sequences; under 13% occur once, and the top ten carry around 6%. The specimen was blood. Every receptor here comes from an adult in good health. Both conserved end residues are part of each CDR3. The D gene is left open where the match is weak. For some rows the clone size is stated as once, few or many, or as a class when expanded; others skip it.

>many|TRBJ2-3|TRBV10-3|TRBD2
TGTGCCATCAGATCTACTAGCGGGAGCGGGAGCACAGATACGCAGTATTTT
CAIRSTSGSGSTDTQYF
>many|TRBJ1-6|TRBV2|TRBD1
TGTGCCAGCAGTGGACAGGGGCAAGGGAATTCACCCCTCCACTTT
CASSGQGQGNSPLHF
>medium-sized|TRBJ1-3|TRBV5-1|-
TGCGCCAGCAGCTTGACTGGAAACACCATATATTTT
CASSLTGNTIYF
>-|TRBJ2-7|TRBV11-2|-
TGTGCCAGCAGCTTAGCGGGACCGGTCGACGAGCAGTACTTC
CASSLAGPVDEQYF
>many|TRBJ2-1|TRBV20-1|-
TGCAGTGCCCTCGGGGACTCATCTGTATATGAGCAGTTCTTC
CSALGDSSVYEQFF
>many|TRBJ2-1|TRBV7-3|TRBD2
TGTGCCAGCAGCCTACCCTTAGCGGGAGTACACGAGCAGTTCTTC
CASSLPLAGVHEQFF
>-|TRBJ2-3|TRBV27|TRBD1
TGTGCCAGCAGCCCGGGACAGGGGAGAGATACGCAGTATTTT
CASSPGQGRDTQYF
>many|TRBJ2-3|TRBV5-1|-
TGCGCCAGCAGCTTGGGGGCGACTACAGATACGCAGTATTTT
CASSLGATTDTQYF
>-|TRBJ2-7|TRBV7-2|TRBD2
TGTGCCAGCAGCCCCTACGTCGGGGCGGGAGAATACTTC
CASSPYVGAGEYF
>few|TRBJ1-1|TRBV4-1|-
TGCGCCAGCAGCCAAGATAGAGGGACCACTGAAGCTTTCTTT
CASSQDRGTTEAFF
>-|TRBJ1-1|TRBV5-1|TRBD1
TGCGCCAGCAGCATGACAGGGGGGAGACCTGAAGCTTTCTTT
CASSMTGGRPEAFF
>-|TRBJ1-1|TRBV6-6|-
TGTGCCAGCAGTTACTCAGGGAATGGTGACACTGAAGCTTTCTTT
CASSYSGNGDTEAFF
>-|TRBJ1-1|TRBV3-1|-
TGTGCCAGCAGCCAGGGCCCCATGAACACTGAAGCTTTCTTT
CASSQGPMNTEAFF
>many|TRBJ2-1|TRBV12-3/TRBV12-4|-
TGTGCCAGCAGCCGACAGACCCCCTCCTACAATGAGCAGTTCTTC
CASSRQTPSYNEQFF
>medium-sized|TRBJ2-3|TRBV28|-
TGTGCCAGCAGCCGTGACTGGGGCCAGGGAACAGATACGCAGTATTTT
CASSRDWGQGTDTQYF
>medium-sized|TRBJ1-5|TRBV6-5|-
TGTGCCAGCAGTTATGCGGGGCCCTATAGCAATCAGCCCCAGCATTTT
CASSYAGPYSNQPQHF
>few|TRBJ2-7|TRBV28|-
TGTGCCAGCAAACGGGCCAAATCCTACGAGCAGTACTTC
CASKRAKSYEQYF
>few|TRBJ2-1|TRBV3-1|-
TGTGCCAGCAGCCAGACTAGGTACAATGAGCAGTTCTTC
CASSQTRYNEQFF
>medium-sized|TRBJ1-1|TRBV6-2/TRBV6-3|-
TGTGCCAGCAGTCGCCGGGGGGGTGAGGGCACTGAAGCTTTCTTT
CASSRRGGEGTEAFF
>many|TRBJ2-4|TRBV6-2/TRBV6-3|-
TGTGCCAGCAGTTTTATAGCGGTACTTGAGGTAGCCAAAAACATTCAGTACTTC
CASSFIAVLEVAKNIQYF
>-|TRBJ2-3|TRBV7-9|-
TGTGCCAGCAGCTTACTAGCAAAAGATACGCAGTATTTT
CASSLLAKDTQYF
>few|TRBJ1-2|TRBV6-1|-
TGTGCCAGCAGCACCAATGACTGGGCCTCCTATGGCTACACCTTC
CASSTNDWASYGYTF
>many|TRBJ1-2|TRBV27|-
TGTGCCAGCAGTTTATCTTATGGAGCTAACTATGGCTACACCTTC
CASSLSYGANYGYTF
>-|TRBJ2-1|TRBV6-1|TRBD2
TGTGCCAGCAGTAATAGCGGGAGCTCCTACAAGGGGGCCTACAATGAGCAGTTCTTC
CASSNSGSSYKGAYNEQFF
>-|TRBJ2-7|TRBV6-5|-
TGTGCCAGCAGGGATTCGACGGATACCTACGAGCAGTACTTC
CASRDSTDTYEQYF
>few|TRBJ2-3|TRBV27|-
TGTGCCAGCAGTTCCGGAACAGATACGCAGTATTTT
CASSSGTDTQYF
>few|TRBJ1-2|TRBV20-1|-
TGCAGTGCTCTAGCGGGGGGTTCTAACTATGGCTACACCTTC
CSALAGGSNYGYTF
>many|TRBJ2-6|TRBV10-3|-
TGTGCCACTTTCACCCCCGGGGGGGCCAACGTCCTGACTTTC
CATFTPGGANVLTF
>medium-sized|TRBJ1-2|TRBV29-1|-
TGCAGCGTTACAGGGAATAACTATGGCTACACCTTC
CSVTGNNYGYTF
>medium-sized|TRBJ2-1|TRBV7-2|-
TGTGCCAGCACACTTACGAGGGGTAGCCTACAATACAATGAGCAGTTCTTC
CASTLTRGSLQYNEQFF
>many|TRBJ2-1|TRBV9|-
TGTGCCAGCAGCGAGATGGCGGGCCTTTTCTACAATGAGCAGTTCTTC
CASSEMAGLFYNEQFF
>many|TRBJ2-1|TRBV6-1|TRBD2
TGTGCCAGCAGTGAAGCGCCTAGCGGGCGGGGGGGGGAGCAGTTCTTC
CASSEAPSGRGGEQFF
>few|TRBJ1-4|TRBV6-5|-
TGTGCCAGCAGTTACTCGAAGCGGAGAACTAATGAAAAACTGTTTTTT
CASSYSKRRTNEKLFF
>few|TRBJ1-1|TRBV28|-
TGTGCCAGCAGTTCGGGGTTCAGCATGAACACTGAAGCTTTCTTT
CASSSGFSMNTEAFF
>few|TRBJ1-5|TRBV20-1|-
TGCAGTGCTAGAGTGGGTGGGACCAATCAGCCCCAGCATTTT
CSARVGGTNQPQHF
>medium-sized|TRBJ2-3|TRBV20-1|TRBD2
TGCAGTGCAATAACTAGCGGCGCCACAGATACGCAGTATTTT
CSAITSGATDTQYF
>many|TRBJ2-7|TRBV6-1|-
TGTGCCAGCAGCCCAGGGGTCTACGAGCAGTACTTC
CASSPGVYEQYF
>many|TRBJ2-1|TRBV4-2|-
TGTGCCAGCAGCCAACCGTCTTTAAGCAATGAGCAGTTCTTC
CASSQPSLSNEQFF
>-|TRBJ2-2|TRBV19|-
TGTGCCAGTAGTGTCGAAATCTACACCGGGGAGCTGTTTTTT
CASSVEIYTGELFF